Following are 3 T cell receptor beta chains from one sample sequenced in a study of OX40 agonist ivuxolimab in advanced cancers. TCRdb keeps only in-frame clones here, not all; method: immunoSEQ multiplex PCR. The sample yields fewer than 70,000 clones, 85% seen once. Sequences were derived from CD4+ or CD8+ T cells sorted from blood, sampled in a trial of the OX40 agonist ivuxolimab. The source of these receptors is an adult with an advanced solid tumor such as melanoma, head and neck, liver or kidney cancer.

This clone was counted a single time. The V call is TRBV29-1, the J call TRBJ2-3, with a weak D call TRBD1 (6 bases). Trimming shortened V by 7 bases and J by 2 bases, and 19 bases separated the two germline ends. CDR3 size: 15 residues. Germline values: CDR1 SQVTM, CDR2 ANQGSEA. The CDR3 protein is CSAEPIGQNTDTQYF. CDR3 DNA sequence: TGCAGCGCCGAACCAATAGGACAGAACACAGATACGCAGTATTTT.

The chain is built from TRBV4-2 and TRBJ1-1, with 8 bases fitting TRBD1. CDR3 length: 14 residues. V shed 1 base, J shed 5 bases, and the junction held 3 bases outside the gene matches. The germline V gene encodes CDR1 LGHNA and CDR2 YNFKEQ. The CDR3 nucleotides are TGTGCCAGCAGCCAAGTTACAGGGGGGACTGAAGCTTTCTTT. Translated: CASSQVTGGTEAFF.

The V call is TRBV7-3, the J call TRBJ2-1; perhaps TRBD2 as D (8 bases). CDR1 and CDR2 (germline): SGHTA, FQGTGA. V lost 5 bases and J 6 bases, leaving 17 bases between the germline ends. There are 15 residues in the CDR3. CDR3 protein: CASSPGGLVFNEQFF. Written as DNA, the CDR3 is TGTGCCAGCAGCCCAGGGGGACTAGTATTCAATGAGCAGTTCTTC.